The clone carrying this T cell receptor beta chain was counted a few times. What it binds is unknown. The source of the sample is a study of molecular identifiers for immune sequencing clone quantification. Study-level findings and limits: The share of molecules held by clones above 20 RNA copies was over 99% in effector cells and under 1% in naive cells. Highly expanded clones may be undercounted when identical TCR molecules share barcodes.

This CDR3 spans 15 amino acids. Germline lookup yields CDR1 SGHDT and CDR2 YYEEEE. Trimming stripped 4 bases from V and 0 bases from J, with 8 bases between. Previously reported methods and listed TCR primers produced the bulk TCR libraries. TCRdb passed the PCR reads through MiXCR, listing each CDR3 protein once. Altogether around 300,000 distinct CDR3 sequences are present, roughly a quarter being singletons, with the ten largest covering 0.74%. The chain has TRBV5-6 and TRBJ2-6, with D unclear. This receptor was taken from a human donor in good health. Some libraries in this study had Jurkat cell RNA spiked in. Material for sequencing was naive CD8+ T cells from blood, with Jurkat cell RNA spiked in. The sample's subset: FACS-sorted CD8+CD4-CCR7+CD45RA+ naive T cells. The CDR3 loop is CASSRHHSGANVLTF. For the CDR3, the DNA is TGTGCCAGCAGCCGACACCACTCTGGGGCCAACGTCCTGACTTTC.